Presented here are 15 T cell receptor beta chains from one specimen sequenced in a study of CD8+ T cells in alopecia areata. It was with CD4, CD8alpha, NKG2D, NKG2ACE and other markers that pooled cutaneous lymph node cells were sorted. Sequencing relied on a cDNA template that was reverse transcribed from extracted RNA. The method was immunoSEQ multiplex PCR; TCRdb's version includes in-frame clones alone and lacks a portion of them. This repertoire holds 270,000 or so clones, and none appear only once. Sequences were obtained from CD4+ T cells sorted from a lymph node. The receptors come from a C3H/HeJ mouse with alopecia areata. For this strain, the MHC haplotype corresponds to H2-k.

Notes on this clone: Gene names are mouse gene names. The read ends 4 residues early relative to the CDR3; the germline J gene fills the gap. The chain recombines TRBV31 with TRBJ2-5; 11 bases are shared with TRBD2. The germline V gene encodes CDR1 GKSSPN and CDR2 SITVG. The CDR3 spans 13 residues. The sequenced part of the CDR3 DNA is TGTGCCAGCTCCCGGGACTGGGGGGAC. The encoded protein is CASSRDWGD. The entire CDR3 sequence reads CASSRDWGDTQYF.

A remark on this clone: The germline and genes are mouse ones. The read terminates 4 residues before the CDR3 end, so the remaining end is supplied by the germline J gene. This chain connects TRBV13-1 to TRBJ2-2; possible D gene TRBD1, 6 bases. The ends were cut back, 0 bases at V and 0 bases at J, with 15 bases in the middle. The CDR3 has 18 amino acids. Germline CDR1 NSHNY, CDR2 SYGAGN. The DNA read from the CDR3 is TGTGCCAGCAGTGATGCACCCGGACAGAAAACAAACACCGGG. Translation gives CASSDAPGQKTNTG. The CDR3 in full is CASSDAPGQKTNTGQLYF.

In this sample, this clone turned up a few times. Mouse gene names apply. The read halts 4 residues ahead of the CDR3 end, with the missing end drawn from the germline J gene. The chain is built from TRBV13-2 and TRBJ2-1; 9 bases line up with TRBD2. The CDR3 loop spans 15 amino acids. Germline CDR1 NNHNN, CDR2 SYGAGS (reference sequence). J lost 3 bases, V lost 1 base, and 2 bases had no gene match. The sequenced part of the CDR3 DNA is TGTGCCAGCGGTGATTTGGGGGGGCTCTATGCT. Protein sequence: CASGDLGGLYA. The CDR3 in its entirety is CASGDLGGLYAEQFF.

Details on this clone: Any gene name here is a mouse gene name. The read halts 4 residues ahead of the CDR3 end, with the missing end drawn from the germline J gene. Within the sample, other DNA sequences also encode this same CDR3. The rearrangement links TRBV13-2 to TRBJ2-7; 9 bases line up with TRBD1. The ends lost 0 bases at V and 3 bases at J; junction bases unmatched: 1. The CDR3 contains 14 residues. The V gene's germline CDR1 is NNHNN and CDR2 SYGAGS (reference sequence). The sequenced CDR3 bases are TGTGCCAGCGGTGATGGGACAGGGGTCTAT. Residues: CASGDGTGVY. The full CDR3 sequence reads CASGDGTGVYEQYF.

This clone was picked up many times. The germline and genes are mouse ones. The read ends 4 residues early relative to the CDR3; the germline J gene fills the gap. The rearrangement links TRBV13-1 to TRBJ2-5, with 8 bases aligning to TRBD2. Germline trimming cut 0 bases from V and 2 bases from J; bases unmatched to any gene: 2. The CDR3 contains 15 residues. Germline V gives CDR1 NSHNY, CDR2 SYGAGN. The CDR3 loop is CASSDAGGPQDTQYF. CDR3 DNA, as far as it was read: TGTGCCAGCAGTGATGCTGGGGGGCCCCAAGAC.

With respect to this clone: The listed genes are named as in mouse. The read ends 4 residues shy of where the CDR3 ends; the end is completed using the germline J gene. This chain joins TRBV31 and TRBJ2-1; possibly TRBD1 for D (5 bases). The CDR3 totals 13 residues. V was cut by 0 bases and J by 6 bases, with 9 bases left in between. Germline lookup yields CDR1 GKSSPN and CDR2 SITVG. The sequenced CDR3 bases are TGTGCCTGGAGTCTCCTGGACACTGCT. It is translated as CAWSLLDTA. The whole CDR3 region reads CAWSLLDTAEQFF.

To note about this clone: The listed genes are named as in mouse. The read is 4 residues too short to cover the CDR3 end, so that end is filled in from the germline J gene. The genes are TRBV5 and TRBJ2-3; 9 bases fit TRBD2. The CDR3 covers 17 residues. Germline-derived CDR1 and CDR2 are LGHNA and YNLKQL (reference sequence). The trim removed 0 bases at V and 0 bases at J, leaving 4 bases unmatched. CDR3 amino acids: CASSQEGTGSSAETLYF. CDR3 bases read: TGTGCCAGCAGCCAAGAGGGGACTGGGTCTAGTGCAGAA.

This clone has a handful of counts. Gene labels here are mouse ones. This CDR3 reads CASSDARVRDAEQFF. CDR3 DNA (partial): TGTGCCAGCAGTGATGCGAGGGTAAGGGATGCT. The V and J genes are TRBV13-1 and TRBJ2-1; D is uncertain. The read stops 4 residues short of the end of the CDR3; the missing end is completed from the germline J gene. Germline CDR1 reads NSHNY; CDR2 reads SYGAGN. Trimming left V 0 bases short and J 5 bases short, with 12 bases between. CDR3 length equals 15 residues.

Worth noting for this clone: Gene names and germline match the mouse. The read finishes 4 residues shy of the CDR3 end, and the germline J gene is used to complete it. The rearrangement uses TRBV19 and TRBJ2-7, with 9 bases fitting TRBD2. Looked up from germline, CDR1 is FNHDT and CDR2 is SITEND (reference sequence). The CDR3 sequence is 13 residues long. This CDR3 is CASSRLGAYEQYF. The covered CDR3 bases are TGTGCCAGCAGTAGACTGGGGGCTTAT.

Concerning this clone: Gene names denote mouse genes. CDR3 bases read: TGTGCCAGCACCCCGGGACAGGGGGTATCGTCGCCC. Translated, it gives CASTPGQGVSSP. The CDR3 in its entirety is CASTPGQGVSSPLYF. V usage is TRBV19 and J usage is TRBJ1-6, with 11 bases matching TRBD1. The DNA ends 3 residues before the CDR3 does, and the rest of the CDR3 is filled in from the germline J gene. TRBJ1-6 is an open reading frame whose function is uncertain. CDR1 and CDR2 from the germline V gene are FNHDT and SITEND (reference sequence). This CDR3 has 15 residues. After removal of 6 bases from V and 10 bases from J, the junction contained 9 bases not matched to a gene.

With respect to this clone: Germline and genes: mouse. The read ends 4 residues early relative to the CDR3; the germline J gene fills the gap. This rearrangement joins TRBV19 to TRBJ2-1; D call uncertain. The CDR3 is 12 amino acids. V was shortened by 6 bases and J by 1 base, with 5 bases between the two germline ends. Germline CDR1 and CDR2: FNHDT and SITEND (reference sequence). The DNA read from the CDR3 is TGTGCCAGCACACAAAACTATGCT. It is translated as CASTQNYA. The entire CDR3 sequence reads CASTQNYAEQFF. The full variable domain, completed using reference TRBV19 and TRBJ2-1, is GGIITQTPKFLIGQEGQKLTLKCQQNFNHDTMYWYRQDSGKGLRLIYYSITENDLQKGDLSEGYDASREKKSSFSLTVTSAQKNEMAVFLCASTQNYAEQFFGPGTRLTVL.

At least ten counts were recorded for this clone. The listed genes are named as in mouse. The observed sequence ends 4 residues before the CDR3 terminus, with the missing tail filled in from the germline J gene. V gene TRBV13-1 combines with J gene TRBJ1-2; TRBD1 is a possible D gene (5 bases). This CDR3 comprises 14 residues. The ends were cut back, 3 bases at V and 0 bases at J, with 9 bases in the middle. Germline V gene lookup returns CDR1 NSHNY and CDR2 SYGAGN. CDR3 sequence: CASSGTQTNSDYTF. The CDR3 bases that were read are TGTGCCAGCAGTGGGACACAAACAAACTCC.

A remark on this clone: Mouse names are used for the genes. The read terminates 4 residues before the CDR3 end, so the remaining end is supplied by the germline J gene. The rearrangement joins TRBV31 to TRBJ2-7; 11 bases line up with TRBD2. Looked up from germline, CDR1 is GKSSPN and CDR2 is SITVG. Trimming at V came to 4 bases and at J to 2 bases, leaving 4 bases not matched to a gene. This CDR3 region has 14 residues. CDR3 in amino acids: CAWNAGLGAYEQYF. Incomplete CDR3 DNA: TGTGCCTGGAATGCGGGACTGGGGGCCTAT.

This clone came up a few times. Mouse names are used for the genes. The sequenced fragment ends 4 residues before the CDR3 boundary, so the rest is inferred from the germline J gene. The chain is built from TRBV19 and TRBJ2-1; 10 bases are a match to TRBD2. This CDR3 is 15 amino acids long. The ends lost 2 bases at V and 2 bases at J; junction bases unmatched: 1. Germline loops: CDR1 FNHDT, CDR2 SITEND (reference sequence). Incomplete CDR3 DNA: TGTGCCAGCAGTATCTGGGGGGGCGACTATGCT. It specifies CASSIWGGDYA. The whole CDR3 protein reads CASSIWGGDYAEQFF. Based on the CDR3 plus reference TRBV19 and TRBJ2-1, the full variable domain is GGIITQTPKFLIGQEGQKLTLKCQQNFNHDTMYWYRQDSGKGLRLIYYSITENDLQKGDLSEGYDASREKKSSFSLTVTSAQKNEMAVFLCASSIWGGDYAEQFFGPGTRLTVL.

A word on this clone: The gene names given are mouse names. Read coverage stops 4 residues before the CDR3 terminus; the germline J gene supplies the remainder. The chain employs TRBV5 and TRBJ2-5, with D unclear. The germline V and J ends were trimmed by 4 bases and 0 bases, with 8 bases remaining between them. CDR1 is LGHNA and CDR2 is YNLKQL in the germline V gene (reference sequence). The CDR3 runs to 14 residues. The CDR3 here is CASSLTTNQDTQYF. The CDR3 bases that were read are TGTGCCAGCAGCCTTACAACAAACCAAGAC.